Presented here are 16 T cell receptor beta chains from one specimen sequenced in a study of T cells in Graves' hyperthyroidism and ophthalmopathy. RNA transcripts provided the source from which TCR beta CDR3 regions were amplified. The HTBI primer set drove a first-round RT-PCR of the TCR CDR3. TCRdb reanalysed the multiplex PCR reads using MiXCR and keeps one entry per CDR3 protein. The sample records over 400,000 distinct CDR3 sequences, approximately 15% being singletons. Sequencing was performed on blood. Every receptor here comes from a man younger than 35 with Graves' ophthalmopathy.

The chain joins TRBV7-3 to TRBJ2-5; 9 nucleotides match TRBD2. V lost 2 bases to trimming and J lost 4 bases; unmatched junction nucleotides: 8. CDR3 length: 16 residues. Germline loops: CDR1 SGHTA, CDR2 FQGTGA. Written as DNA, the CDR3 is TGTGCCAGCAGCTTATCAGCTGGGACTAGCATAGAGACCCAGTACTTC. Translated, it gives CASSLSAGTSIETQYF.

This clonotype has a count of ten or more. This rearrangement joins TRBV18 to TRBJ2-1, with 13 bases fitting TRBD2. Germline CDR1 and CDR2: KGHSH and LQKENI. J was trimmed by 9 bases and V by 3 bases; bases with no gene match: 11. The CDR3 consists of 17 residues. In DNA form, the CDR3 reads TGTGCCAGCTCACCGCCTACCGGGACTAGCGGGATTAGTGAGCAGTTCTTC. Its translation: CASSPPTGTSGISEQFF. The variable domain in full, completed from reference TRBV18 and TRBJ2-1, reads NAGVMQNPRHLVRRRGQEARLRCSPMKGHSHVYWYRQLPEEGLKFMVYLQKENIIDESGMPKERFSAEFPKEGPSILRIQQVVRGDSAAYFCASSPPTGTSGISEQFFGPGTRLTVL.

This chain uses TRBV7-9 with TRBJ2-1; 11 bases line up with TRBD2. J lost 4 bases, V lost 5 bases, and 4 bases had no gene match. Per the germline V gene, CDR1 is SEHNR and CDR2 is FQNEAQ (reference sequence). CDR3 length: 15 residues. The DNA of the CDR3 is TGTGCCAGCAGCCCTAGCGGGAGGACTTACAATGAGCAGTTCTTC. Its protein product is CASSPSGRTYNEQFF.

This clonotype showed up many times. The CDR3 DNA reads TGCGCCAGCAGCTTGGCCACTGAATCCTACGAGCAGTACTTC. This gives the protein CASSLATESYEQYF. The rearrangement links TRBV5-1 to TRBJ2-7; no firm D call. The CDR3 sequence is 14 residues long. The germline V and J ends were trimmed by 0 bases and 1 base, with 8 bases remaining between them. Germline V CDR1 and CDR2: SGHRS, YFSETQ.

The chain is built from TRBV11-2 and TRBJ2-2; D assignment may be TRBD1 or TRBD2 (5 bases each). The CDR3 has 15 amino acids. Germline V CDR1 and CDR2: SGHAT, FQNNGV. Trimming removed 1 base at V and 8 bases at J, with 14 bases between. The DNA for the CDR3 is TGTGCCAGCAGCTTAGGCCGAAGGGGACGGGGGGAGCTGTTTTTT. This gives the protein CASSLGRRGRGELFF. The full variable domain, its missing parts supplied by reference TRBV11-2 and TRBJ2-2, is EAGVAQSPRYKIIEKRQSVAFWCNPISGHATLYWYQQILGQGPKLLIQFQNNGVVDDSQLPKDRFSAERLKGVDSTLKIQPAKLEDSAVYLCASSLGRRGRGELFFGEGSRLTVL.

This clonotype was counted at least ten times. V is TRBV7-9 and J is TRBJ2-7; D is uncertain. The germline CDR1 and CDR2 sequences are SEHNR and FQNEAQ (reference sequence). Trimming removed 1 base at V and 2 bases at J, with 6 bases between. This CDR3 region has 13 residues. The CDR3 reads CASSLVGTYEQYF. The CDR3 bases are TGTGCCAGCAGCTTAGTTGGGACCTACGAGCAGTACTTC.

This clonotype was observed at least ten times. The gene calls are TRBV5-1 and TRBJ2-7; 7 bases align to TRBD1. The CDR3 loop spans 15 amino acids. Trimming at V came to 0 bases and at J to 2 bases, leaving 5 bases not matched to a gene. Germline assignment: CDR1 SGHRS and CDR2 YFSETQ. The CDR3 spells CASSLETGSTYEQYF. CDR3 sequence (DNA): TGCGCCAGCAGCTTGGAGACAGGGTCTACCTACGAGCAGTACTTC.

The V call is TRBV6-1, the J call TRBJ2-7, with unresolved D. Germline V CDR1 and CDR2: MNHNS, SASEGT. Deletions cut 6 bases from V and 4 bases from J, with 13 bases between. CDR3 length: 13 residues. This CDR3 is CASSPFRSYEQYF. CDR3 nucleotide sequence: TGTGCCAGCAGCCCCTTTAGGAGTTACGAGCAGTACTTC.

This clonotype has a handful of counts. The V call is TRBV20-1, the J call TRBJ1-4, with D perhaps matching TRBD1 (5 bases). CDR1 DFQATT and CDR2 SNEGSKA come from the germline V gene (reference sequence). The length of the CDR3 is 15 residues. The V end lost 6 bases, the J end lost 3 bases, and 17 bases lay between the germline ends. The CDR3 here is CSANPAQGSNEKLFF. CDR3 bases: TGCAGTGCAAACCCGGCCCAGGGCTCTAATGAAAAACTGTTTTTT.

This clonotype was counted at least ten times. The rearrangement joins TRBV12-3 or TRBV12-4 to TRBJ1-2; D is undetermined. V was cut by 6 bases and J by 1 base, with 3 bases left in between. The CDR3 extends over 11 amino acids. Here the CDR3 reads CASRGNYGYTF. DNA of the CDR3: TGTGCCAGCAGGGGTAACTATGGCTACACCTTC.

This clonotype was recorded at least ten times. The chain couples TRBV7-2 to TRBJ2-1; TRBD2 agrees at 12 bases. Losses at the gene ends were 2 bases for V and 11 bases for J; bases not matched to a gene: 10. The germline V gene encodes CDR1 SGHTA and CDR2 FQGNSA. The CDR3 length is 16 residues. Here the CDR3 DNA reads TGTGCCAGCAGCTTAAGTACGACTAGCGGGGGATCGAAGCAGTTCTTC. The encoded protein is CASSLSTTSGGSKQFF.

This clonotype was counted many times. V and J are TRBV7-9 and TRBJ2-5, with 12 nucleotides matching TRBD1. This CDR3 spans 15 amino acids. Germline lookup yields CDR1 SEHNR and CDR2 FQNEAQ (reference sequence). After removal of 3 bases from V and 3 bases from J, the junction contained 2 bases not matched to a gene. The DNA of the CDR3 is TGTGCCAGCAGCTTTGGGACAGGGGGCGAAGAGACCCAGTACTTC. This codes for CASSFGTGGEETQYF.

This rearrangement joins TRBV29-1 to TRBJ2-5; D perhaps matches TRBD1 (5 bases). The length of the CDR3 is 12 residues. The germline V gene has CDR1 SQVTM and CDR2 ANQGSEA. With 5 bases removed from V and 2 bases from J, the gap between germline ends came to 9 bases. CDR3: CSVSQGQETQYF. CDR3 DNA sequence: TGCAGCGTTTCTCAGGGACAAGAGACCCAGTACTTC.

In its sample, this clonotype was seen many times. This chain connects TRBV18 to TRBJ1-5; D ambiguous. CDR1 is KGHSH and CDR2 is LQKENI in the germline V gene. Trimming took off 5 bases at V and 0 bases at J, with 8 bases between the two ends. The CDR3 extends over 14 amino acids. CDR3 nucleotide sequence: TGTGCCAGCTCAGAGCTCAGTAGCAATCAGCCCCAGCATTTT. Translation gives CASSELSSNQPQHF.

This chain joins TRBV7-6 and TRBJ2-7; D may correspond to TRBD1 or TRBD2 (5 bases each). CDR1 and CDR2 (germline): SGHVS, FNYEAQ. The length of the CDR3 is 15 residues. Trimming took 7 bases from V and 6 from J, leaving 22 bases between them. The CDR3 DNA reads TGTGCCAGCACCGATCGCCCGGACATGGCGGGCGAGCAGTACTTC. Amino acid sequence: CASTDRPDMAGEQYF.

This clonotype was detected many times. The chain is built from TRBV3-1 and TRBJ1-2; D perhaps matches TRBD1 (5 bases). The ends were cut back, 4 bases at V and 5 bases at J, with 14 bases in the middle. This CDR3 region has 14 residues. Per the germline V gene, CDR1 is LGHDT and CDR2 is YNNKEL (reference sequence). CDR3 sequence (DNA): TGTGCCAGCAGCCCAATGGGGCAGCCATATGGCTACACCTTC. It encodes CASSPMGQPYGYTF.